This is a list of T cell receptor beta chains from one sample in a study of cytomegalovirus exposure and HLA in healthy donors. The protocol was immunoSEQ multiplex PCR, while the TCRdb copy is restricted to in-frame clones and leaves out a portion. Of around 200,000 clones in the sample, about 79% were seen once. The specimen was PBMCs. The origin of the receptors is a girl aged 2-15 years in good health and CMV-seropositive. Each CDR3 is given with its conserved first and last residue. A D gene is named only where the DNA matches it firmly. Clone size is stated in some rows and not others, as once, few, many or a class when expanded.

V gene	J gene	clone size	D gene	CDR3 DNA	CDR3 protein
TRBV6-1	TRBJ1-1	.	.	TGTGCCAGCAGCGGACAGACTCATATGAACACTGAAGCTTTCTTT	CASSGQTHMNTEAFF
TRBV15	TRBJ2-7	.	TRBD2	TGTGCCACCAGGGGGACGGGGGGGAGCGAGCAGTACTTC	CATRGTGGSEQYF
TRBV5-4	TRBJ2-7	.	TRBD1	TGTGCCAGCAGCTACACCCTCGGGACAGGGGTTGACGAGCAGTACTTC	CASSYTLGTGVDEQYF
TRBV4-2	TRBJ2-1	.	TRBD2	TGTGCCAGCAGCCAGTTCAGCGGGAGGGCCGGTGAGCAGTTCTTC	CASSQFSGRAGEQFF
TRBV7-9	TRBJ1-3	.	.	TGTGCCAGCAGCTTATCTTCTTTGGAGTTCTCTGGAAACACCATATATTTT	CASSLSSLEFSGNTIYF
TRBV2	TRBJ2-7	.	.	TGTGCCAGCAGTGATAAGCGGTTGGGCCCATACGAGCAGTACTTC	CASSDKRLGPYEQYF
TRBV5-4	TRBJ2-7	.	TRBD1	TGTGCCAGCAGCCGGGACAGGGACGAGCAGTACTTC	CASSRDRDEQYF
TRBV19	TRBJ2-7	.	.	TGTGCCAGTAGTATAGTCGGGGGAATAATCTACGAGCAGTACTTC	CASSIVGGIIYEQYF
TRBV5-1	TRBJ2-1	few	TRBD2	TGCGCCAGCAGCTTATCTACGGGAGGGCCCGATGAGCAGTTCTTC	CASSLSTGGPDEQFF
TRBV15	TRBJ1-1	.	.	TGTGCCACCAGCAGAGGCTCAGGGGCTGAAGCTTTCTTT	CATSRGSGAEAFF